A single sample is the source of the 10 T cell receptor beta chains below, sequenced in a study of OX40 agonist ivuxolimab in advanced cancers. Data came from immunoSEQ multiplex PCR; TCRdb stores just in-frame clones and leaves some out. The top ten clones hold less than 40% of a sample with 37,000 or so clones, approximately 80% of them seen once. Sample: CD4+ or CD8+ T cells sorted from blood, taken in a trial of the OX40 agonist ivuxolimab. Every receptor here comes from an adult with an advanced solid tumor such as melanoma, head and neck, liver or kidney cancer.

The rearrangement uses TRBV18 and TRBJ2-3, with 7 bases matching TRBD2. The CDR3 is made up of 15 amino acids. Looked up from germline, CDR1 is KGHSH and CDR2 is LQKENI. V dropped 7 bases and J dropped 5; count of bases not matched to a gene: 12. The CDR3 DNA sequence: TGTGCCAGCTTAACCGGGACTATGGAGGGAGATACGCAGTATTTT. This gives the protein CASLTGTMEGDTQYF.

The chain recombines TRBV2 with TRBJ2-3; 9 bases align to TRBD2. Germline V gives CDR1 SNHLY, CDR2 FYNNEI. This CDR3 region has 14 residues. Trimming at V came to 1 base and at J to 6 bases, leaving 2 bases not matched to a gene. The CDR3 nucleotides read TGTGCCAGCAGTGAAGTCGCGGGGGGGGATACGCAGTATTTT. Translated, it gives CASSEVAGGDTQYF.

V gene TRBV5-1 combines with J gene TRBJ1-2, with a tentative D call TRBD1 (5 bases). The CDR3 is 14 residues long. Germline V lookup: CDR1 SGHRS, CDR2 YFSETQ. V shed 4 bases and J shed 6 bases, with 16 bases lying between them. The CDR3 coding sequence is TGCGCCAGCAGCCTTAACTTCGACAGAGATGGCTACACCTTC. It specifies CASSLNFDRDGYTF.

This rearrangement joins TRBV5-8 to TRBJ2-7, with D unclear. Germline lookup yields CDR1 SGHTS and CDR2 YDEGEE. CDR3 length equals 13 residues. V lost 0 bases and J lost 10, with 14 bases in between. The CDR3 DNA sequence: TGTGCCAGCAGCTTGGACATTACCCGGGCCCAGTACTTC. It is translated as CASSLDITRAQYF.

V usage is TRBV5-6 and J usage is TRBJ1-1; the D gene is possibly TRBD1 (5 bases). This CDR3 spans 14 amino acids. Deletions cut 4 bases from V and 0 bases from J, with 10 bases between. Germline V gene sequence: CDR1 SGHDT, CDR2 YYEEEE. The CDR3 is CASSVRGLNTEAFF. CDR3 coding DNA: TGTGCCAGCAGCGTGAGGGGACTGAACACTGAAGCTTTCTTT.

This clone has a single count. The genes are TRBV6-6 and TRBJ1-1; D uncertain. V dropped 0 bases and J dropped 4 bases, with 6 bases sitting between them. The CDR3 is 13 amino acids. CDR1 is MNHNY, CDR2 SVGAGI, per germline (reference sequence). The CDR3 here is CASSYSPSTEAFF. CDR3 coding DNA: TGTGCCAGCAGTTACTCTCCCAGCACTGAAGCTTTCTTT.

The CDR3 spells CAWSVNEQFF. The DNA for the CDR3 is TGTGCCTGGAGCGTCAATGAGCAGTTCTTC. This chain links TRBV30 with TRBJ2-1; the D is unclear. V was clipped by 3 bases and J by 6 bases, with 3 bases between them. CDR1 and CDR2 from the germline V gene are GTSNPN and SVGIG (reference sequence). CDR3 length equals 10 residues.

This chain connects TRBV7-9 to TRBJ2-1, with 9 bases aligning to TRBD2. The CDR3 extends over 14 amino acids. Trimming removed 5 bases from V and 13 bases from J; junction bases left unmatched: 12. CDR1 and CDR2 (germline): SEHNR, FQNEAQ (reference sequence). CDR3 in DNA: TGTGCCAGCAGCCTAGACCCTAGCGGGGTAACTCAGTTCTTC. It specifies CASSLDPSGVTQFF.

The CDR3 DNA reads TGCGCCAGCAGCTTGGTGGTCGGGACAGGGAAAAACAATGAGCAGTTCTTC. This gives the protein CASSLVVGTGKNNEQFF. The chain is built from TRBV5-1 and TRBJ2-1; TRBD1 matches at 9 bases. The CDR3 is made up of 17 amino acids. Germline assignment: CDR1 SGHRS and CDR2 YFSETQ. The V segment lost 0 bases and the J segment 5 bases; nucleotides outside the gene matches: 9.

This clone was seen a few times. The chain couples TRBV7-9 to TRBJ2-3, with D perhaps given as TRBD1 or TRBD2 (7 bases each). Germline lookup yields CDR1 SEHNR and CDR2 FQNEAQ (reference sequence). The CDR3 is made up of 16 amino acids. The V end was cut by 5 bases, the J end by 0 bases, with 15 bases between. The CDR3 coding sequence is TGTGCCAGCAGCGAGGGGGCGGGGGCTAGCACAGATACGCAGTATTTT. Residues: CASSEGAGASTDTQYF.